The present T cell receptor beta chain was sequenced within a study of T-cell reconstitution after alpha-beta-depleted transplantation in children. This clonotype was detected a few times. Looked up from germline, CDR1 is MNHEY and CDR2 is SVGAGI. This CDR3 is built from 15 residues. With 4 bases clipped from V and 3 bases from J, the junction kept 8 bases outside the gene matches. Preparing the TCRbeta library involved the use of unique molecular identifiers. TCRdb used MiXCR to reprocess the PCR reads, holding one entry per CDR3 protein. The sample contains 250,000 to 350,000 distinct CDR3 sequences, approximately 20% of which appear only once.

The origin of this receptor is a male patient younger than 18 who had a stem cell transplant for acute lymphoblastic leukemia, so the T cells may come from the graft donor. Sequencing was performed on PBMCs, mostly from graft donor cells, taken 180 days after TCRalphabeta/CD19-depleted stem cell transplant. This chain joins TRBV6-5 and TRBJ2-7; 8 nucleotides align to TRBD2. The CDR3, as DNA: TGTGCCAGCAGTTCGACCGGGACTAGTAACTACGAGCAGTACTTC. Its protein is CASSSTGTSNYEQYF.